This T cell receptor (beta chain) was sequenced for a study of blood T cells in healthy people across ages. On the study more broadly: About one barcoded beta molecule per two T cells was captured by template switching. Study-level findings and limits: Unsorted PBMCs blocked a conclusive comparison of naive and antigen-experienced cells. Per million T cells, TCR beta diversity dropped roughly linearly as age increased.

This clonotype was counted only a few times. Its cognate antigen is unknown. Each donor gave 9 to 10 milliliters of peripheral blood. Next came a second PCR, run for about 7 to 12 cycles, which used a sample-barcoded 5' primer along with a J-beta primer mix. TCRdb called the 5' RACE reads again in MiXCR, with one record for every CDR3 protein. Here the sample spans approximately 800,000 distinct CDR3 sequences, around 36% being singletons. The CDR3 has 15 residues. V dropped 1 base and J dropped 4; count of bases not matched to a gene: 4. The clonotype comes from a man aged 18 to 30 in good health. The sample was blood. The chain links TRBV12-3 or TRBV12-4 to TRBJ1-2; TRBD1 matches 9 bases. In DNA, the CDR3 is TGTGCCAGCAGTTTAGGGAGACAGGGGGGCTATGGCTACACCTTC. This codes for CASSLGRQGGYGYTF.